This TCR beta chain was identified in a study of blood T cell repertoires in COVID-19. The germline V gene encodes CDR1 MDHEN and CDR2 SYDVKM. Trimming removed 3 bases from V and 2 bases from J, with 11 bases in between. The CDR3 is made up of 15 amino acids. Per the original data handling: From reference gene primer amplification, estimates of nucleated cell counts were derived. TCRdb keeps only in-frame clones here, not all; method: immunoSEQ multiplex PCR. V and J calls and clone size are copied from that table; D and trimming were computed from the DNA. The profile covers around 20,000 clones, with 70% to 90% appearing a single time and over 7% taken by the ten largest.

The V call is TRBV28, the J call TRBJ2-1, with D maybe TRBD2 (5 bases). The sequence was collected from a human donor with active COVID-19. The donor label of this sample is uncertain. Sequenced input: peripheral blood. The CDR3 sequence: CASSFLASPYNEQFF. In nucleotides, the CDR3 is TGTGCCAGCAGTTTCCTGGCTAGCCCCTACAATGAGCAGTTCTTC.